The 11 T cell receptor beta chains below all came from one sample that was sequenced in a study of T-cell reconstitution after alpha-beta-depleted transplantation in children. Unique molecular identifiers tagged the TCRbeta library. TCRdb re-called the PCR reads through MiXCR, storing one row per CDR3 protein. The repertoire holds about 300,000 distinct CDR3 sequences, with about a tenth as singletons. This specimen consisted of PBMCs, obtained before TCRalphabeta/CD19-depleted stem cell transplant. Receptors originate from a boy under two years old with acute myeloid leukemia, due to receive a stem cell transplant.

This clonotype occurred many times. The gene calls are TRBV4-1 and TRBJ2-6; D is uncertain. Trimming cost V 0 bases and J 5 bases, with 11 bases left between them. Germline V lookup: CDR1 MGHRA, CDR2 YSYEKL. This CDR3 is built from 16 residues. This chain's CDR3 is CASSQDVGSRANVLTF. The CDR3 DNA follows: TGCGCCAGCAGCCAAGATGTGGGTTCTCGGGCCAACGTCCTGACTTTC.

This clonotype was counted a few times. CDR3 residues: CASSQHWTGGGPYSNQPQHF. The CDR3 bases are TGCGCCAGCAGCCAGCACTGGACAGGAGGGGGCCCTTATAGCAATCAGCCCCAGCATTTT. The V and J genes are TRBV4-1 and TRBJ1-5; 7 bases are a match to TRBD1. Trimming removed 3 bases from V and 0 bases from J; junction bases left unmatched: 17. Germline values: CDR1 MGHRA, CDR2 YSYEKL. The CDR3 is 20 amino acids.

This clonotype was picked up many times. The rearrangement joins TRBV6-5 to TRBJ2-1; 12 bases line up with TRBD2. J was trimmed by 7 bases and V by 4 bases; bases with no gene match: 11. Germline CDR1 and CDR2: MNHEY and SVGAGI. CDR3 length equals 17 residues. This CDR3 is CASSSRTSGKRWNEQFF. In nucleotides, the CDR3 is TGTGCCAGCAGTTCCCGGACTAGCGGGAAACGGTGGAATGAGCAGTTCTTC.

This clonotype was picked up many times. The V gene is TRBV15, the J gene TRBJ2-7; 9 positions agree with TRBD1. CDR1 and CDR2 (germline): LNHNV, YYDKDF (reference sequence). After removal of 5 bases from V and 2 bases from J, the junction contained 10 bases not matched to a gene. The CDR3 consists of 16 residues. CDR3 residues: CATSARPGQGAYEQYF. The CDR3 DNA reads TGTGCCACCAGCGCCCGACCGGGACAGGGTGCCTACGAGCAGTACTTC.

This clonotype has at least ten counts. This rearrangement joins TRBV6-2 or TRBV6-3 to TRBJ2-1, with 9 bases fitting TRBD2. This CDR3 comprises 16 residues. Germline V lookup: CDR1 MNHEY, CDR2 SVGEGT. With V trimmed by 2 bases and J by 2 bases, 4 bases remained unmatched. The CDR3 nucleotides are TGTGCCAGCAGTTACCCCAGCGGGAGGACCTACAATGAGCAGTTCTTC. Its translation: CASSYPSGRTYNEQFF.

This clonotype has ten or more counts. CDR3 in amino acids: CASSVQGAYGYTF. DNA of the CDR3: TGTGCCAGCAGCGTCCAGGGAGCCTATGGCTACACCTTC. The chain couples TRBV9 to TRBJ1-2; maybe TRBD1 (5 bases). V shed 2 bases and J shed 4 bases, with 9 bases lying between them. Germline V gene lookup returns CDR1 SGDLS and CDR2 YYNGEE. This CDR3 comprises 13 residues.

This clonotype showed up many times. V gene TRBV20-1 combines with J gene TRBJ1-1, with TRBD1 as a possible D gene (6 bases). Germline V gene lookup returns CDR1 DFQATT and CDR2 SNEGSKA (reference sequence). V dropped 6 bases and J dropped 4 bases, with 24 bases sitting between them. The CDR3 runs to 16 residues. The CDR3 coding sequence is TGCAGTGCCCCTGACTACAGGGAGGTGGAGAGCACTGAAGCTTTCTTT. Translated: CSAPDYREVESTEAFF.

This clonotype was observed many times. The CDR3 DNA follows: TGCAGCGTTTTTAGTGCGGGGTATGGCTACACCTTC. Translating gives CSVFSAGYGYTF. The rearrangement joins TRBV29-1 to TRBJ1-2; D call uncertain. Trimming pared 5 bases from V and 5 bases from J, leaving 12 bases between. This CDR3 comprises 12 residues. The V gene's germline CDR1 is SQVTM and CDR2 ANQGSEA.

V is TRBV5-4 and J is TRBJ2-3; 7 bases are a match to TRBD1. The V gene end was trimmed by 2 bases and the J gene end by 1 base; junction bases not matched to a gene: 4. Germline-derived CDR1 and CDR2 are SGHNT and YYREEE (reference sequence). This CDR3 has 15 residues. This CDR3 is CASSFQGVGTDTQYF. In DNA, the CDR3 is TGTGCCAGCAGCTTTCAGGGGGTCGGCACAGATACGCAGTATTTT.

This clonotype was observed many times. The chain joins TRBV2 to TRBJ2-5, with D unclear. In germline, CDR1 is SNHLY, CDR2 FYNNEI. V gave up 1 base and J gave up 1 base, with 4 bases separating them. This CDR3 is built from 13 residues. The CDR3 bases are TGTGCCAGCAGTGAAGTGGCCCAAGAGACCCAGTACTTC. Protein sequence: CASSEVAQETQYF.

Many counts were recorded for this clonotype. The chain employs TRBV2 and TRBJ2-3; tentatively, D is TRBD2 (5 bases). Germline V CDR1 and CDR2: SNHLY, FYNNEI. Trimming left V 7 bases short and J 4 bases short, with 15 bases between. The CDR3 has 14 residues. CDR3 bases: TGTGCCAGCACACCCCCGACGAGGGCAGATACGCAGTATTTT. Residues: CASTPPTRADTQYF.